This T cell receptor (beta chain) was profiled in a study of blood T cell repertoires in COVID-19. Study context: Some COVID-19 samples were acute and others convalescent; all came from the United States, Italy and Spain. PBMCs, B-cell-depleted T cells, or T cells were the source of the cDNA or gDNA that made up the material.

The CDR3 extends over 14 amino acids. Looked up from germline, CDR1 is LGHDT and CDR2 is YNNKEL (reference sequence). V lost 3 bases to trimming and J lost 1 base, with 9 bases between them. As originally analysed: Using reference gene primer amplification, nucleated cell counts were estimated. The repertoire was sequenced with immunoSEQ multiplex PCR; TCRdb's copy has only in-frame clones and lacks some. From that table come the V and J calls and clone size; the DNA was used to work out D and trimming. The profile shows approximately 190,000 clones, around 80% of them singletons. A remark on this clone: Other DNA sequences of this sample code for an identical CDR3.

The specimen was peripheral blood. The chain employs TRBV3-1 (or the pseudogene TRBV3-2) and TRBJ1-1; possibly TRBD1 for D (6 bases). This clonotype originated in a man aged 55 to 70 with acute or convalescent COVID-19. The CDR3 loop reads CASSQVQGNTEAFF. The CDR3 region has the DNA TGTGCCAGCAGCCAGGTACAGGGGAACACTGAAGCTTTCTTT.